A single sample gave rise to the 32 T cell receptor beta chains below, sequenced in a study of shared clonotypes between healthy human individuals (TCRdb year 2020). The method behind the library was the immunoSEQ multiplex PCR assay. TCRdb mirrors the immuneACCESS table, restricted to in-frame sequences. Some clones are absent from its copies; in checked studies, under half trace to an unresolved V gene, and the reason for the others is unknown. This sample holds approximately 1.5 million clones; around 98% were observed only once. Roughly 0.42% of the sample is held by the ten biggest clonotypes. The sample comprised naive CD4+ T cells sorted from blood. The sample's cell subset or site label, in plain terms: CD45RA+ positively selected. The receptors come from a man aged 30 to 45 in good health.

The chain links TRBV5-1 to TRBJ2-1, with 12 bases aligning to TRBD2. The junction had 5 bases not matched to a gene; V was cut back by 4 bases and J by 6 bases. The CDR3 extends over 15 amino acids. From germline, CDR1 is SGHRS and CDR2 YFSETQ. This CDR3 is CASSIGTSGLNEQFF. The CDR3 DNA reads TGCGCCAGCAGCATCGGGACTAGCGGGCTCAATGAGCAGTTCTTC. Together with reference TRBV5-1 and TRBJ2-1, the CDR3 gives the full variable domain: KAGVTQTPRYLIKTRGQQVTLSCSPISGHRSVSWYQQTPGQGLQFLFEYFSETQRNKGNFPGRFSGRQFSNSRSEMNVSTLELGDSALYLCASSIGTSGLNEQFFGPGTRLTVL.

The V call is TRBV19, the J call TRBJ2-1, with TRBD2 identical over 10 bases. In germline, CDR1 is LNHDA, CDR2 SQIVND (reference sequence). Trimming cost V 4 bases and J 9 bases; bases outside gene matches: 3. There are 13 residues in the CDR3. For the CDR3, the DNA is TGTGCCAGTAGTAAGCGGGAGGGTAGTGAGCAGTTCTTC. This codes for CASSKREGSEQFF.

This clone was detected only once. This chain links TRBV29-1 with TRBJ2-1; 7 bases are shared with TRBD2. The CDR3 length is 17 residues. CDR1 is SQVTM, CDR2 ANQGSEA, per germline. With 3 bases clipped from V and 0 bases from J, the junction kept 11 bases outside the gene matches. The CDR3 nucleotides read TGCAGCGTTGAGGGGCTAGCGGAGGCGAGCTCCTACAATGAGCAGTTCTTC. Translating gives CSVEGLAEASSYNEQFF.

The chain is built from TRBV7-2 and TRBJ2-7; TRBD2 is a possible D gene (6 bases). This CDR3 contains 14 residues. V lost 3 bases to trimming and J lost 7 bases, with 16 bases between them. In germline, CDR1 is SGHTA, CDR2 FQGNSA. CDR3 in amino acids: CASSLAGGLGEQYF. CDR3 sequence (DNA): TGTGCCAGCAGCTTGGCCGGGGGTTTGGGGGAGCAGTACTTC.

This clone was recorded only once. This CDR3 is CASSLTGEVDEQFF. The CDR3, as DNA: TGTGCCAGCAGCCTAACGGGGGAGGTCGATGAGCAGTTCTTC. The rearrangement joins TRBV7-9 to TRBJ2-1, with TRBD2 as a possible D gene (6 bases). V lost 5 bases, J lost 8 bases, and 16 bases lay in between. The CDR3 length is 14 residues. The V gene's germline CDR1 is SEHNR and CDR2 FQNEAQ (reference sequence).

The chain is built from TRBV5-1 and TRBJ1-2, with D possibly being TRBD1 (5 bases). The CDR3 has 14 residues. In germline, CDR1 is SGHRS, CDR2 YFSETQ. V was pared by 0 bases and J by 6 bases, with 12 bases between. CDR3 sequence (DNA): TGCGCCAGCAGCTTGGCCCCGGGGGACCATGGCTACACCTTC. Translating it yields CASSLAPGDHGYTF.

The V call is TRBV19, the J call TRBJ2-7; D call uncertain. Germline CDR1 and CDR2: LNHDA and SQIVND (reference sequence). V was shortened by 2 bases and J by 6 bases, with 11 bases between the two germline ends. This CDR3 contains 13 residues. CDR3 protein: CASSITTVFEQYF. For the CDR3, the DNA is TGTGCCAGTAGTATAACGACCGTTTTCGAGCAGTACTTC. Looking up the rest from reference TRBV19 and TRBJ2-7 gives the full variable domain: DGGITQSPKYLFRKEGQNVTLSCEQNLNHDAMYWYRQDPGQGLRLIYYSQIVNDFQKGDIAEGYSVSREKKESFPLTVTSAQKNPTAFYLCASSITTVFEQYFGPGTRLTVT.

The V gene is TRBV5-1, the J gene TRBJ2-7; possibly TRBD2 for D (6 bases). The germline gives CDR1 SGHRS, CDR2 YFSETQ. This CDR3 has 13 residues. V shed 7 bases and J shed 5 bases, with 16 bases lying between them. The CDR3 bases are TGCGCCAGCGGAACCGGGACTCAGGACGAGCAGTACTTC. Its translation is CASGTGTQDEQYF.

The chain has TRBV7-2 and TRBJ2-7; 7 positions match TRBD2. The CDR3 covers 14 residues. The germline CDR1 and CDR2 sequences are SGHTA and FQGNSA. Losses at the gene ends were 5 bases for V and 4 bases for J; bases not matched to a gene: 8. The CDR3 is CASSRSGGRYEQYF. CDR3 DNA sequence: TGTGCCAGCAGCCGCTCGGGAGGTCGGTACGAGCAGTACTTC.

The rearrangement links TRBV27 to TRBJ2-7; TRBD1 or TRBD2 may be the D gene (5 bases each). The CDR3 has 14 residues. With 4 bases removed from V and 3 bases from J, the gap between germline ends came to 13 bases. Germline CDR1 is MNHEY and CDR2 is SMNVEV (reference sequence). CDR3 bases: TGTGCCAGCAGTTCCCCGGGGACCCACTACGAGCAGTACTTC. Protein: CASSSPGTHYEQYF.

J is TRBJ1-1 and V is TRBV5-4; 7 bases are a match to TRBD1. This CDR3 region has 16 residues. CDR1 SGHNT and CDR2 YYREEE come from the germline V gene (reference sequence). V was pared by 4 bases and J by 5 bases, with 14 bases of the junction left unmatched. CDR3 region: CASSAGGQRVDTEAFF. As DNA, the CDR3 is TGTGCCAGCAGCGCGGGGGGACAGAGGGTTGATACTGAAGCTTTCTTT.

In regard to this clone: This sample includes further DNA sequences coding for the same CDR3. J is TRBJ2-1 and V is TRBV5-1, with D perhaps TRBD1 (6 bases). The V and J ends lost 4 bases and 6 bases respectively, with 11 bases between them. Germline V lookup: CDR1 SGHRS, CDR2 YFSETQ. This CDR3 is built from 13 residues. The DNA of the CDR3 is TGCGCCAGCAGCCCCAGAGGGGGCAATGAGCAGTTCTTC. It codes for CASSPRGGNEQFF. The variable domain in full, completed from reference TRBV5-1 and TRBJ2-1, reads KAGVTQTPRYLIKTRGQQVTLSCSPISGHRSVSWYQQTPGQGLQFLFEYFSETQRNKGNFPGRFSGRQFSNSRSEMNVSTLELGDSALYLCASSPRGGNEQFFGPGTRLTVL.

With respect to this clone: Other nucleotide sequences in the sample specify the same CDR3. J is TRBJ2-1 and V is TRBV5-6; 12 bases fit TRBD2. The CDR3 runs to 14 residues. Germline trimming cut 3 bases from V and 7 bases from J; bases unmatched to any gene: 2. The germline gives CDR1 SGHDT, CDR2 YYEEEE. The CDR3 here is CASSSSGRGNEQFF. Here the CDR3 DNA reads TGTGCCAGCAGCTCTAGCGGGAGGGGTAATGAGCAGTTCTTC.

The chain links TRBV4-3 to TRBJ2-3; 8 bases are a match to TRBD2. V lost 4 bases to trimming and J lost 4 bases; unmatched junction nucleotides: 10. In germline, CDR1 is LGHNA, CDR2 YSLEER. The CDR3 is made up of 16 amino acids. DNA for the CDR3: TGCGCCAGCAGCCGACCTCCAGCGGGAGTCTCAGATACGCAGTATTTT. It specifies CASSRPPAGVSDTQYF.

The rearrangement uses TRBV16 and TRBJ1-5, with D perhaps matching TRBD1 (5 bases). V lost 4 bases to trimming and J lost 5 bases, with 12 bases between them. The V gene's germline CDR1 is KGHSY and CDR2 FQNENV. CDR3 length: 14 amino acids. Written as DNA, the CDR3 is TGTGCCAGCAGCCCCCACTTGGGACATCAGCCCCAGCATTTT. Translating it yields CASSPHLGHQPQHF.

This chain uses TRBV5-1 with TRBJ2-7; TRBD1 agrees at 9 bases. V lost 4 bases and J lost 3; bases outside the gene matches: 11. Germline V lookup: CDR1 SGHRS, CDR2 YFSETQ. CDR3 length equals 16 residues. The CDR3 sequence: CASSRTGTGIDYEQYF. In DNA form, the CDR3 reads TGCGCCAGCAGCCGGACCGGGACAGGGATCGACTACGAGCAGTACTTC.

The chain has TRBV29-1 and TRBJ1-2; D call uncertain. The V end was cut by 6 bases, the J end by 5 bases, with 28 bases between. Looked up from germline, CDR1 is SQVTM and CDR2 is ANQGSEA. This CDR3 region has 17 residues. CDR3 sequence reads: CSVRRAGSDIQGYGYTF. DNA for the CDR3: TGCAGCGTACGCCGGGCGGGCAGCGATATCCAAGGATATGGCTACACCTTC.

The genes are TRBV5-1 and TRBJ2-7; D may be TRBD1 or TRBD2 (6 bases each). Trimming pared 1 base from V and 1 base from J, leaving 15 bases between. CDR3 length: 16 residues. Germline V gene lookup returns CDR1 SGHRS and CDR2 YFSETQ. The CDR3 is CASSLSRGDPSYEQYF. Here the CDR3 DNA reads TGCGCCAGCAGCTTGAGTAGGGGGGACCCTTCCTACGAGCAGTACTTC.

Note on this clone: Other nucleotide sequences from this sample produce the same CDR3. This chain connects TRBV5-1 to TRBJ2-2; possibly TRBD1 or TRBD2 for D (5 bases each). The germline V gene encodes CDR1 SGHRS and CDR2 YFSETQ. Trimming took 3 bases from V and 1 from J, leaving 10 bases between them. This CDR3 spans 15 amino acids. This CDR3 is CASSSGTGNTGELFF. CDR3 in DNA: TGCGCCAGCAGCTCCGGGACGGGGAACACCGGGGAGCTGTTTTTT.

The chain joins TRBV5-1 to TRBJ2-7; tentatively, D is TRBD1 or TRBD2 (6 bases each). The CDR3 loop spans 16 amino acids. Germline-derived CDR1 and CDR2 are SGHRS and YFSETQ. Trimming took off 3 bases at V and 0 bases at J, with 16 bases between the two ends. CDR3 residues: CASSSGGGLSSYEQYF. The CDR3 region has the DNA TGCGCCAGCAGCTCTGGAGGGGGACTCAGCTCCTACGAGCAGTACTTC.

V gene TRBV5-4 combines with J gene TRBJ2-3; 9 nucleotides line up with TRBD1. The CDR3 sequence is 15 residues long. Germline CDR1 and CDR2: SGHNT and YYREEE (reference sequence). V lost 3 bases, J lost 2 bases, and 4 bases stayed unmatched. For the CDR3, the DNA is TGTGCCAGCAGCTCACGGGACAGGGCCACAGATACGCAGTATTTT. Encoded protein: CASSSRDRATDTQYF.

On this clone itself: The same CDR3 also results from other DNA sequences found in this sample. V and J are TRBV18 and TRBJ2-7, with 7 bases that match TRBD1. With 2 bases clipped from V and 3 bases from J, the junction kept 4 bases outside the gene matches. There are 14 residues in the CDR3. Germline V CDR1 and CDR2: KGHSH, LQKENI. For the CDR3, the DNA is TGTGCCAGCTCACCATTAGGGACAGACTACGAGCAGTACTTC. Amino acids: CASSPLGTDYEQYF.

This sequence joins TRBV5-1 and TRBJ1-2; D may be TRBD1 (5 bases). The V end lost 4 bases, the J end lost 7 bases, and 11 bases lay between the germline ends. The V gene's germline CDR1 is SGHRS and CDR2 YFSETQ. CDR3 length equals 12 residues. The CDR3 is CASSTGQLGYTF. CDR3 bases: TGCGCCAGCAGCACCGGACAACTTGGCTACACCTTC. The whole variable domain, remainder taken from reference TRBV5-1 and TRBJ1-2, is KAGVTQTPRYLIKTRGQQVTLSCSPISGHRSVSWYQQTPGQGLQFLFEYFSETQRNKGNFPGRFSGRQFSNSRSEMNVSTLELGDSALYLCASSTGQLGYTFGSGTRLTVV.

The CDR3 loop is CASSYAVGGANYGYTF. In nucleotides, the CDR3 is TGTGCCAGCAGCTACGCCGTAGGGGGAGCTAACTATGGCTACACCTTC. The chain uses TRBV6-6 and TRBJ1-2; a weak D match, TRBD1 (6 bases). Per germline, CDR1 MNHNY and CDR2 SVGAGI (reference sequence). The CDR3 contains 16 residues. V gave up 6 bases and J gave up 0 bases, with 17 bases separating them.

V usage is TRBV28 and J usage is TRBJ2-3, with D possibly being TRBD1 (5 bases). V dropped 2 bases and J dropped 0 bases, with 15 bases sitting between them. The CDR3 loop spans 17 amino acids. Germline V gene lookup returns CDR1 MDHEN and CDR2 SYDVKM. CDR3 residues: CASSLPQGQRSTDTQYF. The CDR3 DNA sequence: TGTGCCAGCAGTTTACCCCAGGGTCAAAGAAGCACAGATACGCAGTATTTT.

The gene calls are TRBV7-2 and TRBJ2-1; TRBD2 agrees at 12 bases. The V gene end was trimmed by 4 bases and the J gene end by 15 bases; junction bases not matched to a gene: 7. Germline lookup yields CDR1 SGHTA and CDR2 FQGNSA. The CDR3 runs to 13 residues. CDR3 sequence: CASSSGLAGDRFF. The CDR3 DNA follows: TGTGCCAGCAGCTCGGGACTAGCGGGCGATCGGTTCTTC.

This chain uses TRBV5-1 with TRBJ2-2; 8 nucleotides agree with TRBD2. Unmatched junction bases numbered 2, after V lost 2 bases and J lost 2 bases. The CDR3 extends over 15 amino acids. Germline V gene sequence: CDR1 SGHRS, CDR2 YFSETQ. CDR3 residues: CASSFVAGNTGELFF. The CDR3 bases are TGCGCCAGCAGCTTTGTAGCGGGAAACACCGGGGAGCTGTTTTTT. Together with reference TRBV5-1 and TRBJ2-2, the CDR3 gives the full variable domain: KAGVTQTPRYLIKTRGQQVTLSCSPISGHRSVSWYQQTPGQGLQFLFEYFSETQRNKGNFPGRFSGRQFSNSRSEMNVSTLELGDSALYLCASSFVAGNTGELFFGEGSRLTVL.

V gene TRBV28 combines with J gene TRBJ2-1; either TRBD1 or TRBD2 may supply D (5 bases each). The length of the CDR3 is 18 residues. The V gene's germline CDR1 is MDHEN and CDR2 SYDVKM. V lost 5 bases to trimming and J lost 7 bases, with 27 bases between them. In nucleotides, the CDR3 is TGTGCCAGCAGTCCCTTAGGGGCCGGTCAGGGAGCAGTAAATGAGCAGTTCTTC. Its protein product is CASSPLGAGQGAVNEQFF. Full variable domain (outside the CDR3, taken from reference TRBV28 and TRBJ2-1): DVKVTQSSRYLVKRTGEKVFLECVQDMDHENMFWYRQDPGLGLRLIYFSYDVKMKEKGDIPEGYSVSREKKERFSLILESASTNQTSMYLCASSPLGAGQGAVNEQFFGPGTRLTVL.

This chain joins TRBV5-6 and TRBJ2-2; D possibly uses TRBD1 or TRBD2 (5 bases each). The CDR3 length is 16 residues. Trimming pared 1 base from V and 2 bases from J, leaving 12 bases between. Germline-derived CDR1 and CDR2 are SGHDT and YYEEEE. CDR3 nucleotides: TGTGCCAGCAGCTTGATTGGGACCACTAACACCGGGGAGCTGTTTTTT. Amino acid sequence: CASSLIGTTNTGELFF. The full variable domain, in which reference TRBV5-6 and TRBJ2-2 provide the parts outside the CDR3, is DAGVTQSPTHLIKTRGQQVTLRCSPKSGHDTVSWYQQALGQGPQFIFQYYEEEERQRGNFPDRFSGHQFPNYSSELNVNALLLGDSALYLCASSLIGTTNTGELFFGEGSRLTVL.

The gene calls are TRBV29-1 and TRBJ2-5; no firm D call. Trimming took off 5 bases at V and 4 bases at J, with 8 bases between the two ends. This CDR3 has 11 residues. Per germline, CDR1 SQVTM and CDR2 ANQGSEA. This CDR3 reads CSVNGGETQYF. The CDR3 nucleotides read TGCAGCGTTAATGGTGGAGAGACCCAGTACTTC.

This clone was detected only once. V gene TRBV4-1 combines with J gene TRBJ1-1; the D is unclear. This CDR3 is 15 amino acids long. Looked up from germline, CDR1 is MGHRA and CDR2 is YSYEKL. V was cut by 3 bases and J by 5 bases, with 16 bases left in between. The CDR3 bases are TGCGCCAGCAGCCAGCTAACTAGAGGTGGGACTGAAGCTTTCTTT. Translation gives CASSQLTRGGTEAFF.

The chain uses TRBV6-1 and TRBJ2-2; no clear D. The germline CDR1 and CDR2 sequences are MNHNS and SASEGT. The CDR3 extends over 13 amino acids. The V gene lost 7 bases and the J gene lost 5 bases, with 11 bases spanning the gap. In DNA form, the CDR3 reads TGTGCCAGCACTATTAGTAGGACCGGGGAGCTGTTTTTT. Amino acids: CASTISRTGELFF.